This TCR beta chain was sequenced during a study of shared clonotypes between healthy human individuals. The CDR3 is 15 amino acids. V gave up 4 bases and J gave up 2 bases, with 13 bases separating them. Per the germline V gene, CDR1 is SGHRS and CDR2 is YFSETQ. A deep-level run was used for the assay. Evenly divided among several immunoSEQ plates was the genomic DNA of each subset. In the sorted-subset replicate PCRs, 150 to 200 ng DNA, tens of thousands of T cell genomes, was used. Sequencing was performed with immunoSEQ multiplex PCR; in TCRdb, only in-frame clones are kept and a portion is missing. The sample consists of a few million clones, roughly 90% of them appearing once.

This rearrangement joins TRBV5-1 to TRBJ1-3, with unresolved D. Sequences were obtained from naive CD4+ T cells from PBMCs. The subset was: CD45RA+ positively selected. The sequence came from a man aged 18 to 35 in good health. Some clones in this sample may be carry-over from other donors' samples. CDR3 residues: CASSSGGYTGNTIYF. The CDR3 DNA is TGCGCCAGCAGCAGCGGCGGGTACACTGGAAACACCATATATTTT.